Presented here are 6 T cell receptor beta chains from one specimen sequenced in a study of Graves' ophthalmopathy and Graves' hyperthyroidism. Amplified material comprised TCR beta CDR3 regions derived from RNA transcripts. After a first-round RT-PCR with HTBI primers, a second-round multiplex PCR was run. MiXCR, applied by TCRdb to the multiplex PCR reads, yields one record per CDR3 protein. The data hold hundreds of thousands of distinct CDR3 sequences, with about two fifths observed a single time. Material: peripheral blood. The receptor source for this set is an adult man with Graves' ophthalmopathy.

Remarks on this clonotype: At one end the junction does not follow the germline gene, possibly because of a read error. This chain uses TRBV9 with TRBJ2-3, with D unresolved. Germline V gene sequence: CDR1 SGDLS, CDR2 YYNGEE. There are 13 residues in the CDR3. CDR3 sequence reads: CASSFPVSDTQYF. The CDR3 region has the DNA TGCGCCAGCAGCTTTCCCGTATCGGATACGCAGTATTTT.

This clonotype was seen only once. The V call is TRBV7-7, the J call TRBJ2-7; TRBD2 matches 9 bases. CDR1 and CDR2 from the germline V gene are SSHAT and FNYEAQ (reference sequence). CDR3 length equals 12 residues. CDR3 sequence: CASGGPPYEQYF. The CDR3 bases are TGTGCTAGCGGGGGACCCCCCTACGAGCAGTACTTC.

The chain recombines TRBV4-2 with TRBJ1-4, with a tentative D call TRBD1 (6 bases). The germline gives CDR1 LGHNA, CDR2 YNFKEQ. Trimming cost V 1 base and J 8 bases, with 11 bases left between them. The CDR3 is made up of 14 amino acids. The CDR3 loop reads CASSQVQGGEKLFF. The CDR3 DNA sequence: TGTGCCAGCAGCCAAGTACAGGGAGGGGAAAAACTGTTTTTT.

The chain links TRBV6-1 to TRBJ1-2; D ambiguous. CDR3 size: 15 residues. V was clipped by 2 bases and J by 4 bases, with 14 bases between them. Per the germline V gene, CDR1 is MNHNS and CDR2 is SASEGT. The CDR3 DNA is TGTGCCAGCAGTGAAAGGTCTAGGCTTCGCTATGGCTACACCTTC. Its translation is CASSERSRLRYGYTF.

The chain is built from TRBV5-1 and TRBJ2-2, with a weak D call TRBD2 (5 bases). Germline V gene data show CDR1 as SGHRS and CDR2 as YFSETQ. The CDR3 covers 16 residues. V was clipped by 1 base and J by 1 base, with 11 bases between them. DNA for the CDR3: TGCGCCAGCAGCTTGTTAATACGGGGGAACACCGGGGAGCTGTTTTTT. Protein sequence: CASSLLIRGNTGELFF.

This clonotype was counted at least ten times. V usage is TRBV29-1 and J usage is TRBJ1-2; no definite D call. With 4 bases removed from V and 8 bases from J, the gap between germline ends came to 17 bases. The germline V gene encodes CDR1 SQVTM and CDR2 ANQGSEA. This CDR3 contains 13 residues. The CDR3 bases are TGCAGCGTTGCGATACGGGGATCGGACGGCTACACCTTC. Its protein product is CSVAIRGSDGYTF.